What follows are 30 T cell receptor beta chains derived from one specimen sequenced in a study of T cell repertoires in cytomegalovirus infection. TCRdb analysed the reads with MiXCR anew, one entry per CDR3 protein. The sample has approximately 630,000 distinct CDR3 sequences, roughly 24% seen once. Sequenced input: CD8+ T cells from PBMCs. Receptors originate from a human donor in good health (CMV status not recorded). Some clones in this sample may be carry-over from other donors' samples.

This clonotype was seen a handful of times. The chain links TRBV19 to TRBJ2-1; 8 bases map to TRBD1. V was clipped by 6 bases and J by 6 bases; unmatched bases: 4. The CDR3 sequence is 13 residues long. CDR1 and CDR2 from the germline V gene are LNHDA and SQIVND (reference sequence). The CDR3: CASRIRGLNEQFF. Written as DNA, the CDR3 is TGTGCCAGTAGGATCAGGGGGCTCAATGAGCAGTTCTTC. The complete variable domain, with remaining parts taken from reference TRBV19 and TRBJ2-1, reads DGGITQSPKYLFRKEGQNVTLSCEQNLNHDAMYWYRQDPGQGLRLIYYSQIVNDFQKGDIAEGYSVSREKKESFPLTVTSAQKNPTAFYLCASRIRGLNEQFFGPGTRLTVL.

This clonotype showed up many times. V usage is TRBV7-9 and J usage is TRBJ1-5; TRBD1 agrees at 7 bases. Germline loops: CDR1 SEHNR, CDR2 FQNEAQ (reference sequence). Unmatched junction bases numbered 8, after V lost 0 bases and J lost 0 bases. This CDR3 comprises 18 residues. Here the CDR3 reads CASSLARDRLNSNQPQHF. DNA for the CDR3: TGTGCCAGCAGCTTAGCGCGGGACAGATTGAATAGCAATCAGCCCCAGCATTTT. Full variable domain (outside the CDR3, taken from reference TRBV7-9 and TRBJ1-5): DTGVSQNPRHKITKRGQNVTFRCDPISEHNRLYWYRQTLGQGPEFLTYFQNEAQLEKSRLLSDRFSAERPKGSFSTLEIQRTEQGDSAMYLCASSLARDRLNSNQPQHFGDGTRLSIL.

This clonotype was picked up many times. This sequence joins TRBV25-1 and TRBJ2-1; D is unresolved. With 0 bases removed from V and 10 bases from J, the gap between germline ends came to 13 bases. This CDR3 has 14 amino acids. Per the germline V gene, CDR1 is MGHDK and CDR2 is SYGVNS. This chain's CDR3 is CASSEYTPFWEQFF. The CDR3 bases are TGTGCCAGCAGTGAATATACCCCGTTTTGGGAGCAGTTCTTC.

The chain couples TRBV14 to TRBJ2-5; 9 nucleotides line up with TRBD2. CDR3 size: 14 residues. J lost 5 bases, V lost 2 bases, and 3 bases had no gene match. The V gene's germline CDR1 is SGHDN and CDR2 FVKESK. CDR3 bases: TGTGCCAGCAGCCAAACGGCGGGGGGGGAGACCCAGTACTTC. Translated, it gives CASSQTAGGETQYF.

This clonotype occurred a few times. This chain uses TRBV28 with TRBJ1-4, with TRBD1 as a possible D gene (6 bases). CDR3 length: 14 residues. Trimming cost V 4 bases and J 4 bases, with 10 bases left between them. Germline CDR1 reads MDHEN; CDR2 reads SYDVKM. The chain's CDR3 is CASSWWDINEKLFF. DNA for the CDR3: TGTGCCAGCAGTTGGTGGGACATTAATGAAAAACTGTTTTTT.

The rearrangement uses TRBV11-2 and TRBJ2-3, with D tentatively TRBD1 or TRBD2 (5 bases each). The CDR3 consists of 16 residues. Trimming took off 5 bases at V and 0 bases at J, with 15 bases between the two ends. Germline CDR1 is SGHAT and CDR2 is FQNNGV. CDR3 residues: CASSPGRQLSTDTQYF. The CDR3 nucleotides read TGTGCCAGCAGCCCGGGACGACAGCTTAGCACAGATACGCAGTATTTT.

This clonotype was counted ten times or more. CDR3 protein: CASSSEKGTTQPQHF. CDR3 in DNA: TGTGCCAGCAGCTCTGAGAAGGGTACGACTCAGCCCCAGCATTTT. The chain recombines TRBV7-9 with TRBJ1-5; D not certain. Germline values: CDR1 SEHNR, CDR2 FQNEAQ (reference sequence). Trimming removed 4 bases at V and 6 bases at J, with 16 bases between. This CDR3 is 15 amino acids long.

This clonotype was observed a handful of times. The chain recombines TRBV20-1 with TRBJ2-7; D is tentatively TRBD1 or TRBD2 (6 bases each). The CDR3 has 16 residues. Trimming took off 4 bases at V and 5 bases at J, with 24 bases between the two ends. The germline CDR1 and CDR2 sequences are DFQATT and SNEGSKA (reference sequence). The CDR3 spells CSANPTSEGVEDEQYF. In DNA, the CDR3 is TGCAGTGCTAACCCTACCTCGGAGGGGGTTGAGGACGAGCAGTACTTC.

The chain combines TRBV10-3 with TRBJ2-3; 11 nucleotides align to TRBD2. This CDR3 contains 13 residues. V shed 10 bases, J shed 6 bases, and the junction held 6 bases outside the gene matches. The germline V gene encodes CDR1 ENHRY and CDR2 SYGVKD. CDR3 DNA: TGTGCCACGAGGACTAGCGGGCGGGATACGCAGTATTTT. Amino acids: CATRTSGRDTQYF.

The chain uses TRBV20-1 and TRBJ2-1, with D maybe TRBD2 (5 bases). This CDR3 has 14 residues. CDR1 is DFQATT, CDR2 SNEGSKA, per germline (reference sequence). The germline V and J ends were trimmed by 5 bases and 6 bases, with 17 bases remaining between them. CDR3 residues: CSAFGDTSPNEQFF. The CDR3 nucleotides are TGCAGTGCTTTCGGGGATACCAGCCCCAATGAGCAGTTCTTC.

The rearrangement links TRBV2 to TRBJ2-2; 8 bases fit TRBD2. Trimming took 5 bases from V and 2 from J; bases not matched to a gene: 4. CDR3 length: 15 residues. From germline, CDR1 is SNHLY and CDR2 FYNNEI. The CDR3 here is CASSHSGDNTGELFF. As DNA, the CDR3 is TGTGCCAGCAGTCATAGCGGGGATAACACCGGGGAGCTGTTTTTT.

This clonotype was seen repeatedly, ten times or more. This rearrangement joins TRBV7-2 to TRBJ2-1; a possible D gene is TRBD1 (6 bases). The CDR3 consists of 15 residues. CDR1 SGHTA and CDR2 FQGNSA come from the germline V gene. V gave up 3 bases and J gave up 7 bases, with 16 bases separating them. CDR3 sequence (DNA): TGTGCCAGCAGCTTCCTCTCTGGCAGGGGTAATGAGCAGTTCTTC. This encodes CASSFLSGRGNEQFF.

This clonotype was counted between two and nine times. This chain uses TRBV7-2 with TRBJ2-2, with TRBD2 matching 13 bases. The V segment lost 5 bases and the J segment 4 bases; nucleotides outside the gene matches: 4. The CDR3 runs to 16 residues. CDR1 SGHTA and CDR2 FQGNSA come from the germline V gene. CDR3 region: CASSLGTSGITGELFF. DNA for the CDR3: TGTGCCAGCAGCCTCGGGACTAGCGGGATCACCGGGGAGCTGTTTTTT.

V gene TRBV29-1 combines with J gene TRBJ1-2, with D possibly TRBD1 on 5 matching bases. Looked up from germline, CDR1 is SQVTM and CDR2 is ANQGSEA. Between the trimmed V and J ends, which lost 3 bases and 8 bases, there was a span of 13 bases. This CDR3 has 12 amino acids. The CDR3 nucleotides read TGCAGCGTTGAGGGCAGGGATAGAGGCTACACCTTC. Translating it yields CSVEGRDRGYTF.

This clonotype has a single count. The J gene is TRBJ2-2, the V gene TRBV12-3 or TRBV12-4; 7 bases align to TRBD1. This CDR3 comprises 15 residues. Trimming cost V 6 bases and J 6 bases; bases outside gene matches: 10. This CDR3 is CASRSTGFSAGELFF. DNA for the CDR3: TGTGCCAGCAGGTCGACAGGGTTTAGTGCCGGGGAGCTGTTTTTT.

This clonotype was seen repeatedly, ten times or more. V is TRBV7-2 and J is TRBJ1-4, with TRBD1 identical over 9 bases. Looked up from germline, CDR1 is SGHTA and CDR2 is FQGNSA. The CDR3 consists of 13 residues. V dropped 6 bases and J dropped 5; count of bases not matched to a gene: 1. The DNA of the CDR3 is TGTGCCAGCAGGGGGACAGGGAATGAAAAACTGTTTTTT. Translation gives CASRGTGNEKLFF.

V and J are TRBV9 and TRBJ2-3; 8 bases fit TRBD2. The V gene's germline CDR1 is SGDLS and CDR2 YYNGEE. CDR3 length: 18 residues. Trimming took 3 bases from V and 1 from J; bases not matched to a gene: 13. The CDR3 DNA reads TGTGCCAGCAGCGAGACCTCTCAGCGGGGGAGAGGCACAGATACGCAGTATTTT. Its translation: CASSETSQRGRGTDTQYF. The full variable domain, rest sourced from reference TRBV9 and TRBJ2-3, is DSGVTQTPKHLITATGQRVTLRCSPRSGDLSVYWYQQSLDQGLQFLIQYYNGEERAKGNILERFSAQQFPDLHSELNLSSLELGDSALYFCASSETSQRGRGTDTQYFGPGTRLTVL.

This clonotype showed up many times. V is TRBV7-2 and J is TRBJ2-3; D perhaps matches TRBD2 (7 bases). The germline V gene encodes CDR1 SGHTA and CDR2 FQGNSA. The CDR3 covers 15 residues. Trimming removed 1 base from V and 2 bases from J, with 10 bases in between. The CDR3 DNA reads as TGTGCCAGCAGCTTAGTACGGGGGGCCACAGATACGCAGTATTTT. Translated, it gives CASSLVRGATDTQYF.

Only a few counts were recorded for this clonotype. V is TRBV2 and J is TRBJ2-4; 9 bases line up with TRBD2. Germline lookup yields CDR1 SNHLY and CDR2 FYNNEI. The CDR3 consists of 13 residues. This CDR3 is CATLAGRENIQYF. The CDR3 DNA is TGTGCTACCCTAGCGGGGAGGGAAAACATTCAGTACTTC.

The rearrangement links TRBV7-3 to TRBJ1-1, with D tentatively TRBD1 (5 bases). The CDR3 has 15 amino acids. The germline V gene has CDR1 SGHTA and CDR2 FQGTGA. V gave up 2 bases and J gave up 0 bases, with 10 bases separating them. CDR3 in DNA: TGTGCCAGCAGCTTAGGGGCAGCCTTGAACACTGAAGCTTTCTTT. Its protein is CASSLGAALNTEAFF.

The chain joins TRBV4-1 to TRBJ2-2; D is unresolved. The CDR3 spans 14 residues. Germline V lookup: CDR1 MGHRA, CDR2 YSYEKL. V lost 2 bases, J lost 7 bases, and 11 bases lay in between. CDR3 in DNA: TGCGCCAGCAGCCAAACCGACCTCCGCGGGGAGCTGTTTTTT. The encoded protein is CASSQTDLRGELFF.

On this clonotype itself: A read error may be the cause here, since a much bigger clone is one base away. The chain joins TRBV7-9 to TRBJ1-2, with D uncertain. This CDR3 comprises 11 residues. Germline V gene lookup returns CDR1 SEHNR and CDR2 FQNEAQ (reference sequence). Between the trimmed V and J ends, which lost 1 base and 6 bases, there was a span of 3 bases. CDR3 sequence reads: CASSLVDGYTF. In DNA form, the CDR3 reads TGTGCCAGCAGCTTAGTTGATGGCTACACCTTC.

The V and J genes are TRBV5-1 and TRBJ2-2; D gene ambiguous. CDR3 size: 12 residues. Per germline, CDR1 SGHRS and CDR2 YFSETQ. V was trimmed by 4 bases and J by 8 bases, leaving 9 bases between them. The CDR3 region has the DNA TGCGCCAGCAGCCTCGTATTTGGGGAGCTGTTTTTT. Its translation: CASSLVFGELFF.

This chain uses TRBV6-2 or TRBV6-3 with TRBJ1-2; 9 bases align to TRBD1. The CDR3 length is 18 residues. After removal of 1 base from V and 0 bases from J, the junction contained 9 bases not matched to a gene. Germline V lookup: CDR1 MNHEY, CDR2 SVGEGT. The CDR3 nucleotides read TGTGCCAGCAGTTACTTGGAGCGATGGACAGGGGCTAACTATGGCTACACCTTC. As protein: CASSYLERWTGANYGYTF.

The V and J genes are TRBV15 and TRBJ2-1; D is possibly TRBD2 (6 bases). There are 15 residues in the CDR3. V lost 2 bases, J lost 3 bases, and 11 bases lay in between. The V gene's germline CDR1 is LNHNV and CDR2 YYDKDF (reference sequence). The CDR3 DNA sequence: TGTGCCACCAGCAGATCGACTAGTTTCTACAATGAGCAGTTCTTC. Residues: CATSRSTSFYNEQFF.

This clonotype was seen more than once but under ten times. The chain is built from TRBV5-6 and TRBJ2-1, with 11 bases identical to TRBD1. The CDR3 is made up of 16 amino acids. Losses at the gene ends were 1 base for V and 9 bases for J; bases not matched to a gene: 9. Looked up from germline, CDR1 is SGHDT and CDR2 is YYEEEE. CDR3 in amino acids: CASSLFTGTGGGEQFF. The CDR3 nucleotides read TGTGCCAGCAGCTTGTTTACCGGGACAGGGGGAGGTGAGCAGTTCTTC.

This clonotype has ten or more counts. The chain links TRBV7-8 to TRBJ1-5, with TRBD1 matching over 8 bases. CDR3 length: 14 amino acids. The trim removed 5 bases at V and 2 bases at J, leaving 2 bases unmatched. Germline CDR1 and CDR2: SGHVS and FQNEAQ. The CDR3 sequence: CASSAGQGNQPQHF. CDR3 nucleotides: TGTGCCAGCAGCGCGGGACAGGGCAATCAGCCCCAGCATTTT. Looking up the rest from reference TRBV7-8 and TRBJ1-5 gives the full variable domain: GAGVSQSPRYKVAKRGQDVALRCDPISGHVSLFWYQQALGQGPEFLTYFQNEAQLDKSGLPSDRFFAERPEGSVSTLKIQRTQQEDSAVYLCASSAGQGNQPQHFGDGTRLSIL.

CDR3 sequence (DNA): TGCGGACTGTACCCCTGGGGCGGAGATACGCAGTATTTT. It yields the protein CGLYPWGGDTQYF. The rearrangement uses TRBV20-1 and TRBJ2-3; D tentatively fits TRBD1 or TRBD2 (5 bases each). CDR1 is DFQATT, CDR2 SNEGSKA, per germline (reference sequence). This CDR3 comprises 13 residues.

This chain links TRBV29-1 with TRBJ1-2, with 9 positions matching TRBD1. Trimming cost V 6 bases and J 5 bases; bases outside gene matches: 10. This CDR3 region has 14 residues. Germline V CDR1 and CDR2: SQVTM, ANQGSEA. The CDR3 protein is CSVDTGTGLYGYTF. For the CDR3, the DNA is TGCAGCGTAGATACCGGGACAGGGCTTTATGGCTACACCTTC.

The rearrangement uses TRBV2 and TRBJ1-4, with unresolved D. The ends were cut back, 4 bases at V and 4 bases at J, with 10 bases in the middle. Germline assignment: CDR1 SNHLY and CDR2 FYNNEI. The CDR3 is 14 amino acids. CDR3 DNA sequence: TGTGCCAGCAGTGGGGTCCAGATTAATGAAAAACTGTTTTTT. This gives the protein CASSGVQINEKLFF.